A single sample gave rise to the 21 T cell receptor beta chains below, sequenced in a study of T-cell reconstitution after alpha-beta-depleted transplantation in children. Unique molecular identifiers were incorporated into the prepared TCRbeta library. TCRdb used MiXCR to reprocess the PCR reads, holding one entry per CDR3 protein. The repertoire holds hundreds of thousands of distinct CDR3 sequences, with about an eighth as singletons. This specimen was PBMCs, taken before TCRalphabeta/CD19-depleted stem cell transplant. The receptors come from a girl aged 2 to 9 with congenital amegakaryocytic thrombocytopenia, due to receive a stem cell transplant.

This clonotype was observed at least ten times. The chain has TRBV27 and TRBJ1-6; no reliable D call. CDR1 is MNHEY and CDR2 is SMNVEV in the germline V gene (reference sequence). This CDR3 spans 14 amino acids. Trimming removed 1 base from V and 7 bases from J, with 8 bases in between. The CDR3 nucleotides read TGTGCCAGCAGTTTATTTCCCGGAAATTCACCCCTCCACTTT. Encoded protein: CASSLFPGNSPLHF.

A few counts support this clonotype. The chain uses TRBV7-2 and TRBJ1-2, with a possible D match to TRBD1 (6 bases). The CDR3 covers 14 residues. The V and J ends lost 1 base and 6 bases respectively, with 12 bases between them. In germline, CDR1 is SGHTA, CDR2 FQGNSA. The CDR3 sequence: CASSLVVAGDGYTF. DNA of the CDR3: TGTGCCAGCAGCTTAGTTGTGGCAGGGGATGGCTACACCTTC.

The chain uses TRBV3-1 and TRBJ2-7; 8 nucleotides align to TRBD2. V dropped 1 base and J dropped 3; count of bases not matched to a gene: 5. This CDR3 is built from 15 residues. Germline V gives CDR1 LGHDT, CDR2 YNNKEL (reference sequence). The chain's CDR3 is CASSQGALAVYEQYF. CDR3 coding DNA: TGTGCCAGCAGCCAAGGAGCACTAGCGGTCTACGAGCAGTACTTC.

The genes are TRBV14 and TRBJ2-5; D not certain. The CDR3 is 12 amino acids. Germline lookup yields CDR1 SGHDN and CDR2 FVKESK. V lost 5 bases and J 9 bases, leaving 13 bases between the germline ends. CDR3 nucleotide sequence: TGTGCCAGCAGCAAATGGGTAAACCCCCAGTACTTC. Its translation: CASSKWVNPQYF.

There are many counts of this clonotype. V and J are TRBV10-3 and TRBJ2-5; 9 nucleotides match TRBD2. The CDR3 contains 18 residues. V gave up 3 bases and J gave up 0 bases; unmatched junction bases: 11. CDR1 is ENHRY and CDR2 is SYGVKD in the germline V gene. The CDR3 region has the DNA TGTGCCATCAGTGATGGGATAGCGGGAGCTAAGTACCAAGAGACCCAGTACTTC. Protein product: CAISDGIAGAKYQETQYF.

This clonotype was counted only a few times. CDR3 bases: TGTGCCAGCAGTGAACCCGCCCACTACGAGCAGTACTTC. Its protein is CASSEPAHYEQYF. The V call is TRBV6-1, the J call TRBJ2-7; D is undetermined. Trimming removed 2 bases at V and 3 bases at J, with 8 bases between. The CDR3 loop spans 13 amino acids. Germline CDR1 is MNHNS and CDR2 is SASEGT.

CDR3 in DNA: TGTGCCAGCAGCCAACGGGGTGGCACCACTTACCAAGAGACCCAGTACTTC. Amino acids: CASSQRGGTTYQETQYF. This chain links TRBV3-1 with TRBJ2-5, with D perhaps matching TRBD2 (5 bases). The germline V gene has CDR1 LGHDT and CDR2 YNNKEL (reference sequence). V dropped 2 bases and J dropped 0 bases, with 16 bases sitting between them. The CDR3 is made up of 17 amino acids.

In nucleotides, the CDR3 is TGTGCCAGCGGGAGTGAGGGTCTACACAATGAGCAGTTCTTC. Residues: CASGSEGLHNEQFF. V and J are TRBV12-3 or TRBV12-4 and TRBJ2-1, with a tentative D call TRBD2 (5 bases). The V end was cut by 8 bases, the J end by 5 bases, with 16 bases between. This CDR3 has 14 amino acids.

For this clonotype: The germline gene is not matched at one end of the junction; a read error may be the cause. This rearrangement joins TRBV11-2 to TRBJ2-5; D ambiguous. There are 12 residues in the CDR3. Germline assignment: CDR1 SGHAT and CDR2 FQNNGV. The CDR3 here is CASSRFVETQSF. DNA for the CDR3: TGTGCCAGCAGCCGCTTTGTAGAGACCCAGTCCTTC.

A few counts support this clonotype. The chain has TRBV12-3 or TRBV12-4 and TRBJ2-1, with TRBD1 as a possible D gene (6 bases). V lost 3 bases, J lost 6 bases, and 18 bases lay in between. This CDR3 comprises 16 residues. CDR3 protein: CASSFFGSGVGNEQFF. In nucleotides, the CDR3 is TGTGCCAGCAGTTTTTTCGGGTCAGGGGTAGGCAATGAGCAGTTCTTC.

This clonotype was recorded at least ten times. This rearrangement joins TRBV10-3 to TRBJ1-3, with D perhaps matching TRBD1 (5 bases). V lost 6 bases to trimming and J lost 4 bases, with 10 bases between them. This CDR3 comprises 13 residues. CDR1 is ENHRY and CDR2 is SYGVKD in the germline V gene. The CDR3: CAIRGTHGNTIYF. CDR3 coding DNA: TGTGCCATCAGGGGGACGCACGGAAACACCATATATTTT.

The sample holds a few counts of this clonotype. The rearrangement links TRBV5-1 to TRBJ2-3, with D maybe TRBD1 (5 bases). Deletions cut 4 bases from V and 5 bases from J, with 17 bases between. Per germline, CDR1 SGHRS and CDR2 YFSETQ. The CDR3 totals 15 residues. This chain's CDR3 is CASSPSDSRGDTQYF. As DNA, the CDR3 is TGCGCCAGCAGCCCGAGCGACAGTAGGGGAGATACGCAGTATTTT.

This rearrangement joins TRBV5-1 to TRBJ2-6, with D uncertain. The length of the CDR3 is 15 residues. Germline V lookup: CDR1 SGHRS, CDR2 YFSETQ. V lost 4 bases and J lost 0, with 8 bases in between. CDR3 nucleotide sequence: TGCGCCAGCAGCCCATACTACTCTGGGGCCAACGTCCTGACTTTC. Amino acid sequence: CASSPYYSGANVLTF.

This clonotype was recorded a few times. The V gene is TRBV7-7, the J gene TRBJ2-1; D call uncertain. The CDR3 consists of 13 residues. Germline V gene sequence: CDR1 SSHAT, CDR2 FNYEAQ (reference sequence). V was shortened by 1 base and J by 10 bases, with 11 bases between the two germline ends. The CDR3 DNA sequence: TGTGCCAGCAGCTTAGGGCCAAAAAGAGAGCAGTTCTTC. Translation gives CASSLGPKREQFF.

This clonotype occurred many times. CDR3 nucleotides: TGTGCCAGCAGATCAGTCGGGGAGACCCAGTACTTC. Amino acid sequence: CASRSVGETQYF. The chain couples TRBV7-9 to TRBJ2-5; D remains ambiguous. The germline V and J ends were trimmed by 6 bases and 5 bases, with 10 bases remaining between them. The CDR3 is 12 residues long. Germline loops: CDR1 SEHNR, CDR2 FQNEAQ (reference sequence).

This clonotype has at least ten counts. The DNA of the CDR3 is TGCAGTGCTAGTAGTAGGTCGTCCGGCATGAAGTACTTC. Translated, it gives CSASSRSSGMKYF. The V call is TRBV20-1, the J call TRBJ2-7; D not resolved. CDR1 and CDR2 from the germline V gene are DFQATT and SNEGSKA (reference sequence). The CDR3 has 13 residues. V was clipped by 3 bases and J by 11 bases, with 20 bases between them.

This chain joins TRBV6-1 and TRBJ2-5, with 12 positions matching TRBD2. V gave up 4 bases and J gave up 2 bases; unmatched junction bases: 17. The CDR3 sequence is 20 residues long. Germline V gene sequence: CDR1 MNHNS, CDR2 SASEGT. CDR3 nucleotide sequence: TGTGCCAGCAGTGTGGGGGTGACTAGCGGGAGAAAAGGTCGACAAGAGACCCAGTACTTC. Its translation is CASSVGVTSGRKGRQETQYF.

This clonotype showed up many times. J is TRBJ2-7 and V is TRBV5-1, with D possibly being TRBD1 (5 bases). Germline V gene data show CDR1 as SGHRS and CDR2 as YFSETQ. V dropped 1 base and J dropped 2 bases, with 19 bases sitting between them. The CDR3 spans 17 residues. CDR3 DNA sequence: TGCGCCAGCAGCTTGTTCCTGACAGTCGGCGGAACCTACGAGCAGTACTTC. This codes for CASSLFLTVGGTYEQYF.

This clonotype was recorded at least ten times. This chain connects TRBV20-1 to TRBJ2-1, with D possibly being TRBD2 (6 bases). V was cut by 0 bases and J by 4 bases, with 13 bases left in between. Germline V gives CDR1 DFQATT, CDR2 SNEGSKA (reference sequence). The CDR3 totals 15 residues. The CDR3 bases are TGCAGTGCTAGAGAGGAGAATAGCGGATACAATGAGCAGTTCTTC. Its protein product is CSAREENSGYNEQFF.

This clonotype occurred many times. V gene TRBV4-1 combines with J gene TRBJ2-3, with D uncertain. V was pared by 1 base and J by 8 bases, with 7 bases between. The CDR3 has 12 residues. Germline values: CDR1 MGHRA, CDR2 YSYEKL. As DNA, the CDR3 is TGCGCCAGCAGCCAAGTGGCGAGTACGCAGTATTTT. Translated: CASSQVASTQYF.

The chain carries TRBV5-1 and TRBJ2-3; 8 bases align to TRBD2. The ends lost 2 bases at V and 3 bases at J; junction bases unmatched: 8. Germline CDR1 reads SGHRS; CDR2 reads YFSETQ. This CDR3 contains 16 residues. The CDR3 sequence: CASSFHREGWTDTQYF. DNA for the CDR3: TGCGCCAGCAGCTTTCACCGGGAGGGCTGGACAGATACGCAGTATTTT.